This entry features one T cell receptor (beta chain) sequence. The sample belongs to a study of T cell changes during pregnancy in multiple sclerosis. Profiled with immunoSEQ multiplex PCR; TCRdb holds only in-frame clones, not every one. The sample includes some 67,000 clones, 92% of them seen just once. The CDR3 totals 15 residues. V was shortened by 0 bases and J by 3 bases, with 12 bases between the two germline ends. The germline V gene encodes CDR1 ENHRY and CDR2 SYGVKD. This clonotype was obtained from a female donor with multiple sclerosis, enrolled in a pregnancy study. This sequence joins TRBV10-3 and TRBJ2-7, with D tentatively TRBD2 (7 bases). The material was peripheral blood, obtained after pregnancy. The CDR3 DNA reads TGTGCCATCAGTGAGTCATCGGGGGGCTACTACGAGCAGTACTTC. Its protein product is CAISESSGGYYEQYF.